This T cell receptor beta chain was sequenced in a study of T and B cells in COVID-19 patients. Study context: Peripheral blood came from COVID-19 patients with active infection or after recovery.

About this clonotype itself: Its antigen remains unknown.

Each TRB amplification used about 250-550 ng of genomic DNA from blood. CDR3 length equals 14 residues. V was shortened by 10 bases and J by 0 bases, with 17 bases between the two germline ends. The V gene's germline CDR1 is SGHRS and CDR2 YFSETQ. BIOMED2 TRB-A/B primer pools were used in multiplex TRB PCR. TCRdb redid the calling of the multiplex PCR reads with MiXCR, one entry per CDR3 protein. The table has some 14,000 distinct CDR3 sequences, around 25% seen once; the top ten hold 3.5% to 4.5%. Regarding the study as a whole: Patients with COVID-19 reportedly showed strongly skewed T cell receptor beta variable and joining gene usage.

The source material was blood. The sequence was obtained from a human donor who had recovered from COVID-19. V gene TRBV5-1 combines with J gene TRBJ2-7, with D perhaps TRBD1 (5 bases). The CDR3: CAPKRQGVSYEQYF. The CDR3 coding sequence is TGCGCCCCCAAACGGCAAGGGGTCTCCTACGAGCAGTACTTC.